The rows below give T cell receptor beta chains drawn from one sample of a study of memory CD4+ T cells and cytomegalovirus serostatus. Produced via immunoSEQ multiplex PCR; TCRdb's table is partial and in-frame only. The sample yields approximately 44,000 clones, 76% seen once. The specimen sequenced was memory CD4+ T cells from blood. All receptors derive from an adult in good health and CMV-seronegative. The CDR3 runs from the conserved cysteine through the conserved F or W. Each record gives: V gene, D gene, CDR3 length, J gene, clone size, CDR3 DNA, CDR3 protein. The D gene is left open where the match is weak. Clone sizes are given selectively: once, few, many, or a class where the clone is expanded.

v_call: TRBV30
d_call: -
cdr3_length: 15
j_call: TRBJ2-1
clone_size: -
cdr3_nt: TGTGCCTGGAGTCCCGCTTCGACAGTCTACAATGAGCAGTTCTTC
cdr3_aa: CAWSPASTVYNEQFF

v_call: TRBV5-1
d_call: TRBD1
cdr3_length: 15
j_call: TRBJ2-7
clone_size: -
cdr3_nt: TGCGCCAGCAGCTTTATCCGGACAGGGTCCCACGAGCAGTACTTC
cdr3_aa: CASSFIRTGSHEQYF

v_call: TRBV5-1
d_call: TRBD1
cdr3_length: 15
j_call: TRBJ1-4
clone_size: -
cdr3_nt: TGCGCCAGCAGACCCGACGGGACAGGGAGGGAAAAACTGTTTTTT
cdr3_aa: CASRPDGTGREKLFF

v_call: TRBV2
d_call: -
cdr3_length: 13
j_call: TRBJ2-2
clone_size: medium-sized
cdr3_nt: TGTGCCAGCAGGAACAGGGAAGTCGGGGAGCTGTTTTTT
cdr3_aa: CASRNREVGELFF

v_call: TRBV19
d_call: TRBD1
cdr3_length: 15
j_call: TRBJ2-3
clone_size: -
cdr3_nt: TGTGCCAGTAGTTCAACAGGGGTGGTAACAGATACGCAGTATTTT
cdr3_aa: CASSSTGVVTDTQYF

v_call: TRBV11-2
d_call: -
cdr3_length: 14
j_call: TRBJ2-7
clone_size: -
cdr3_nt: TGTGCCAGCAGCTTAAGGAGGGAAACCTACGAGCAGTACTTC
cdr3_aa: CASSLRRETYEQYF

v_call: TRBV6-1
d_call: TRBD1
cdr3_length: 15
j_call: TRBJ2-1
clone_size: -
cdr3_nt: TGTGCCTGTAGCTCTACCGGGACAGCCTACAATGAGCAGTTCTTC
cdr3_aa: CACSSTGTAYNEQFF

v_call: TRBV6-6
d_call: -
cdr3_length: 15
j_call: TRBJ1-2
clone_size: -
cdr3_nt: TGTGCCAGCAGGTCCGACGTGGGAAGTGTGGAAGGCTACACCTTC
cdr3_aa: CASRSDVGSVEGYTF

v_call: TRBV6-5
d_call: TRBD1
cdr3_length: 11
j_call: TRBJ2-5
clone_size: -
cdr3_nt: TGTGCCAGCCACAGGGGTCAGACCCAGTACTTC
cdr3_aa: CASHRGQTQYF

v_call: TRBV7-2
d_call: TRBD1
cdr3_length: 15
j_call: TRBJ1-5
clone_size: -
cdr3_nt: TGTGCCAGCAGATTGGGACAGGGGGCCGGTCAGCCCCAGCATTTT
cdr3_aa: CASRLGQGAGQPQHF